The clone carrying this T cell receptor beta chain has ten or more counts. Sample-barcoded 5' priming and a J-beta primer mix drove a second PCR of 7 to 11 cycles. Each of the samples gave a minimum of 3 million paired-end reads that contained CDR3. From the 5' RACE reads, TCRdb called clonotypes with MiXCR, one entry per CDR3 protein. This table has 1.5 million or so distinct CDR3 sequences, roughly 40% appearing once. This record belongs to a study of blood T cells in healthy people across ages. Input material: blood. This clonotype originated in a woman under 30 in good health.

The CDR3 DNA reads TGTGCCAGCAGTGAGGGGACTTTAAACACCGGGGAGCTGTTTTTT. It translates to CASSEGTLNTGELFF. This chain joins TRBV2 and TRBJ2-2; maybe TRBD2 (6 bases). This CDR3 comprises 15 residues. Looked up from germline, CDR1 is SNHLY and CDR2 is FYNNEI. Trimming removed 3 bases at V and 2 bases at J, with 10 bases between.